The 9 T cell receptor beta chains below were found in one sample sequenced in a study of blood T cells in healthy people across ages. A second about 6 to 12 cycle PCR used barcoded and J-beta primers. TCRdb called the 5' RACE reads again in MiXCR, with one record for every CDR3 protein. The table shows some 1.6 million distinct CDR3 sequences, with around 36% occurring only once. The source material was blood. The receptors stem from a woman aged 25 to 39 in good health.

V and J are TRBV11-2 and TRBJ2-7; D is unclear. CDR3 length equals 12 residues. The germline gives CDR1 SGHAT, CDR2 FQNNGV. V shed 5 bases and J shed 6 bases, with 11 bases lying between them. In DNA, the CDR3 is TGTGCCAGCAGCCCATTGAAGAGCGAGCAGTACTTC. Translating it yields CASSPLKSEQYF.

This clonotype was counted only a few times. V is TRBV6-6 and J is TRBJ2-5; D is undetermined. Trimming pared 6 bases from V and 11 bases from J, leaving 13 bases between. Germline-derived CDR1 and CDR2 are MNHNY and SVGAGI (reference sequence). This CDR3 region has 11 residues. For the CDR3, the DNA is TGTGCCAGCAGGTCACCAAGCGTGCAGTACTTC. Translating it yields CASRSPSVQYF.

This clonotype has only a few counts. The chain is built from TRBV12-3 or TRBV12-4 and TRBJ1-2; a possible D gene is TRBD1 (6 bases). The length of the CDR3 is 13 residues. The V gene lost 8 bases and the J gene lost 5 bases, with 15 bases spanning the gap. The CDR3 DNA is TGTGCCAGCGACGGTGGGGGGGCTTATGGCTACACCTTC. Its protein product is CASDGGGAYGYTF.

This chain joins TRBV4-1 and TRBJ2-5; 9 bases are shared with TRBD2. This CDR3 comprises 15 residues. Trimming took 6 bases from V and 4 from J; bases not matched to a gene: 9. Germline V gene sequence: CDR1 MGHRA, CDR2 YSYEKL. The CDR3 reads CASSRTSVGRETQYF. CDR3 bases: TGCGCCAGCAGTCGGACTAGCGTCGGTCGAGAGACCCAGTACTTC.

This chain uses TRBV2 with TRBJ2-1; 14 nucleotides align to TRBD2. The CDR3 loop spans 18 amino acids. CDR1 and CDR2 (germline): SNHLY, FYNNEI. Losses at the gene ends were 6 bases for V and 4 bases for J; bases not matched to a gene: 11. CDR3 region: CASSVHAGTSGGYNEQFF. For the CDR3, the DNA is TGTGCCAGCAGCGTACACGCCGGGACTAGCGGGGGTTACAATGAGCAGTTCTTC.

With respect to this clonotype: One junction end disagrees with the germline gene, perhaps due to a read error. CDR3 amino acids: CAGSQVRLVDYEQYF. CDR3 nucleotide sequence: TGTGCCGGCAGCCAAGTTCGGCTAGTAGACTACGAGCAGTACTTC. The chain recombines TRBV4-2 with TRBJ2-7; D is unclear. The V gene's germline CDR1 is LGHNA and CDR2 YNFKEQ. This CDR3 spans 15 amino acids.

V and J are TRBV7-9 and TRBJ1-1, with 8 nucleotides matching TRBD1. This CDR3 spans 13 amino acids. V was pared by 11 bases and J by 0 bases, with 5 bases of the junction left unmatched. Germline CDR1 and CDR2: SEHNR and FQNEAQ (reference sequence). CDR3 coding DNA: TGTGCCTCACAGGGGGTTTTGAACACTGAAGCTTTCTTT. As protein: CASQGVLNTEAFF.

The rearrangement links TRBV6-5 to TRBJ1-2; perhaps TRBD1 as D (5 bases). The CDR3 loop spans 13 amino acids. In germline, CDR1 is MNHEY, CDR2 SVGAGI. With 5 bases removed from V and 5 bases from J, the gap between germline ends came to 12 bases. DNA for the CDR3: TGTGCCAGCAGTACCACCGGGACTTATGGCTACACCTTC. Translation gives CASSTTGTYGYTF.

This clonotype has more than one count but fewer than ten. The chain is built from TRBV4-2 and TRBJ2-3, with D perhaps TRBD1 or TRBD2 (5 bases each). The CDR3 is made up of 19 amino acids. V was cut by 6 bases and J by 4 bases, with 29 bases left in between. The germline CDR1 and CDR2 sequences are LGHNA and YNFKEQ. The CDR3 reads CASSAAGRGAWGAPDTQYF. DNA of the CDR3: TGTGCCAGCAGTGCGGCCGGACGGGGAGCGTGGGGCGCCCCAGATACGCAGTATTTT.